The T cell receptor (beta chain) described here comes from a study of blood T cell repertoires in COVID-19. Background on the study: Researchers got acute and convalescent COVID-19 samples from the United States, Italy and Spain. From T cells, B-cell-depleted T cells, or PBMCs came the material, which was cDNA or gDNA.

CDR3 length: 14 residues. Germline V CDR1 and CDR2: MDHEN, SYDVKM. Trimming removed 5 bases from V and 3 bases from J; junction bases left unmatched: 3. The table came from immunoSEQ multiplex PCR; TCRdb's copy has only in-frame clones and leaves some out. The sample consists of about 140,000 clones, 65% to 80% of them appearing once. Input material: peripheral blood. This rearrangement joins TRBV28 to TRBJ2-1; 8 bases agree with TRBD1. The clonotype originates from a woman aged 60-75 years with acute or convalescent COVID-19. In nucleotides, the CDR3 is TGTGCCAGCAGTCCAGGGGGCTTCTACAATGAGCAGTTCTTC. Translated, it gives CASSPGGFYNEQFF.